Listed below are T cell receptor beta chains from one sample, sequenced in a study of vaccination and CD4 T cells after COVID-19. TCRdb redid the calling of the PCR reads with MiXCR, one entry per CDR3 protein. This table has 20,000 to 25,000 distinct CDR3 sequences, under 65% appearing once. What these receptors recognize is not known. The specimen sequenced was CD4+ T cells from blood, cultured in vitro. These receptors were collected from a human donor who had recovered from COVID-19. Each CDR3 is given with its conserved first and last residue. The order of the fields is CDR3 protein, CDR3 DNA, J gene, D gene, clone size, V gene, CDR3 length. D genes are given only for firm matches. Clone size appears in some rows only: once, few, many, or a class for an expanded clone.

CASSRGSLDNEQFF | TGCGCCAGCAGCCGGGGAAGTCTCGACAATGAGCAGTTCTTC | TRBJ2-1 | NA | NA | TRBV5-1 | 14
CASSPMLLLSYNEQFF | TGTGCCAGCAGCCCTATGCTCCTCTTAAGCTACAATGAGCAGTTCTTC | TRBJ2-1 | NA | NA | TRBV11-3 | 16
CASSYSLLAGGREQFF | TGTGCCAGCAGTTACTCCCTCCTAGCGGGAGGGCGTGAGCAGTTCTTC | TRBJ2-1 | TRBD2 | NA | TRBV6-5 | 16
CSAKSGGAVETQYF | TGCAGTGCTAAAAGCGGGGGGGCCGTGGAGACCCAGTACTTC | TRBJ2-5 | TRBD2 | once | TRBV20-1 | 14
CASSHPRDRGLAFF | TGCGCCAGCAGCCACCCCCGGGACAGGGGGCTTGCTTTCTTT | TRBJ1-1 | TRBD1 | NA | TRBV4-3 | 14
CASSYRGNTEAFF | TGTGCCAGCAGCTACAGGGGGAACACTGAAGCTTTCTTT | TRBJ1-1 | TRBD1 | once | TRBV11-3 | 13
CAISESVLYGYTF | TGTGCCATCAGTGAGTCTGTACTCTATGGCTACACCTTC | TRBJ1-2 | NA | NA | TRBV10-3 | 13
CASSLAALQSTDTQYF | TGTGCCAGCAGCTTAGCGGCGCTACAGAGCACAGATACGCAGTATTTT | TRBJ2-3 | NA | NA | TRBV7-2 | 16
CASSLLSWDRSYEQYF | TGTGCCAGCAGCCTTCTTTCCTGGGACAGATCCTACGAGCAGTACTTC | TRBJ2-7 | TRBD1 | few | TRBV14 | 16
CASSPRRDMGEQYF | TGTGCCAGCAGCCCTCGCCGGGACATGGGAGAGCAGTACTTC | TRBJ2-7 | NA | NA | TRBV6-1 | 14
CASSMGLAGVHNEQFF | TGTGCCAGTAGTATGGGACTAGCGGGAGTTCACAATGAGCAGTTCTTC | TRBJ2-1 | TRBD2 | NA | TRBV19 | 16
CASSLSLNPGTVNGYTF | TGTGCCAGCAGTTTATCGTTGAATCCCGGGACAGTGAATGGCTACACCTTC | TRBJ1-2 | TRBD1 | NA | TRBV27 | 17
CATSRVGGSYEQYF | TGTGCCACCAGCAGAGTAGGCGGGTCCTACGAGCAGTACTTC | TRBJ2-7 | NA | NA | TRBV15 | 14
CATSRGGDTYEQYF | TGTGCCACCAGCAGAGGAGGGGACACCTACGAGCAGTACTTC | TRBJ2-7 | NA | NA | TRBV15 | 14